This is a list of T cell receptor beta chains from one sample in a study of T cell responses to AZD1222 COVID-19 vaccine. TCRdb keeps only in-frame clones here, not all; method: immunoSEQ multiplex PCR. The sample yields roughly 190,000 clones, approximately 93% seen once. The sample was peripheral blood, taken on day 0 of AZD1222 vaccination. All receptors come from an adult in good health. Each CDR3 is given with its conserved first and last residue. The D gene is left open where the match is weak.

j_gene,d_gene,v_gene,CDR3nt,CDR3aa
TRBJ1-4,-,TRBV19,TGTGCCAGTAGTATAGACAGCCGGGGAGAAAAACTGTTTTTT,CASSIDSRGEKLFF
TRBJ1-1,-,TRBV6-5,TGTGCCAGCAGATTAAAGGGAGCGAACACTGAAGCTTTCTTT,CASRLKGANTEAFF
TRBJ1-1,-,TRBV20-1,TGCAGTGCTAGCTTGAACACTGAAGCTTTCTTT,CSASLNTEAFF
TRBJ2-7,TRBD2,TRBV18,TGTGCCACCCGGGAGGGAGCTTACGAGCAGTACTTC,CATREGAYEQYF
TRBJ1-4,TRBD1,TRBV6-2/TRBV6-3,TGTGCCAGCAGTTCAAGGACAGGGGGACTGTTTTTT,CASSSRTGGLFF
TRBJ2-3,-,TRBV13,TGTGCCAGCAGCTACAGGGTTAGCACAGATACGCAGTATTTT,CASSYRVSTDTQYF
TRBJ2-3,TRBD2,TRBV29-1,TGCAGCAGTAGCGGGAGTGGGACAGATACGCAGTATTTT,CSSSGSGTDTQYF
TRBJ2-2,-,TRBV7-9,TGTGCCAGCAGCTCGACTTCGAGGGGGGAGCCCGGGGAGCTGTTTTTT,CASSSTSRGEPGELFF
TRBJ2-6,-,TRBV10-3,TGTGCCATCACCACCTCTGGGGCCAACGTCCTGACTTTC,CAITTSGANVLTF
TRBJ2-2,-,TRBV11-3,TGTGCCAGCAGTCAATCTCACGGGCCCCGAGGCACCGGGGAGCTGTTTTTT,CASSQSHGPRGTGELFF
TRBJ1-1,-,TRBV19,TGTGCCAGTAGTAGGGGGTTGGGCAGGGTTGAAGCTTTCTTT,CASSRGLGRVEAFF
TRBJ1-2,-,TRBV4-2,TGTGCCAGCAGCCCCAAGGGGAGGGGTGGTGGCTACACCTTC,CASSPKGRGGGYTF
TRBJ2-3,TRBD2,TRBV6-2/TRBV6-3,TGTGCCAGCAGTTACTCCCCTAGTTTAGCGGGAGGAATTTTT,CASSYSPSLAGGIF
TRBJ1-1,-,TRBV7-9,TGTGCCAGCAGCTTAAGGGGGGCGAACACTGAAGCTTTCTTT,CASSLRGANTEAFF
TRBJ2-1,-,TRBV5-1,TGCGCCAGCAGCTGGAGGGACAGCTCCTACAATGAGCAGTTCTTC,CASSWRDSSYNEQFF
TRBJ2-1,TRBD2,TRBV24-1,TGTGCCACCAGTGACCCTAGCGGGAGGTCCTACAATGAGCAGTTCTTC,CATSDPSGRSYNEQFF
TRBJ2-3,TRBD2,TRBV6-5,TGTGCCAGCACCCGGGGGGACTCGAGCACAGATACGCAGTATTTT,CASTRGDSSTDTQYF
TRBJ1-2,-,TRBV2,TGTGCCAGCAGTCAACTTAAGGGGCGCGACTATGGCTACACCTTC,CASSQLKGRDYGYTF
TRBJ1-5,TRBD1,TRBV6-1,TGTGCCAGCAGTGAGCTCCGGGACAGCTATAGCAATCAGCCCCAGCATTTT,CASSELRDSYSNQPQHF
TRBJ1-5,-,TRBV5-1,TGCGCCAGCACTCAAGGGAAGCCCCAGCATTTT,CASTQGKPQHF
TRBJ2-5,TRBD1,TRBV7-7,TGTGCCAGCAGCTTAGCGACAGGGTTCCAAGAGACCCAGTACTTC,CASSLATGFQETQYF
TRBJ1-2,-,TRBV4-2,TGTGCCAGCAGCCAAGGGGGGAGGCCCTTCGGCTACACCTTC,CASSQGGRPFGYTF
TRBJ1-1,-,TRBV6-2/TRBV6-3,TGTGCCAGCAGTAGAGGGGACACCCTGAACACTGAAGCTTTCTTT,CASSRGDTLNTEAFF
TRBJ1-2,-,TRBV27,TGTGCCACCAAATGGTCTGGAAACTATGGCTACACCTTC,CATKWSGNYGYTF
TRBJ1-5,-,TRBV2,TGTGCCAGCACAGGGGACGGGGGCAATCAGCCCCAGCATTTT,CASTGDGGNQPQHF
TRBJ1-1,-,TRBV6-5,TGTGCCAGCAGTTACTCGGAGGCGCGGGGCACTGAAGCTTTCTTT,CASSYSEARGTEAFF